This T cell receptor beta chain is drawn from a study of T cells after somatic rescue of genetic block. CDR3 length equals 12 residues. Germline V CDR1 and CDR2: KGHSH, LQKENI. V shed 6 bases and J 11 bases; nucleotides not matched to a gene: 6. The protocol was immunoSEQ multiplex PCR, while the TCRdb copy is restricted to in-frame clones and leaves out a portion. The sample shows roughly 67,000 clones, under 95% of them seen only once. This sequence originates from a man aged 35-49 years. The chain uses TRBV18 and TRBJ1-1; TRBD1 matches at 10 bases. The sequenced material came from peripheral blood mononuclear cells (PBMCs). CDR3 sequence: CASSDRGRRAFF. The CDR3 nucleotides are TGTGCCAGCTCCGACAGGGGGCGCCGGGCTTTCTTT.